One sample yielded the 3 T cell receptor beta chains listed below, sequenced in a study of blood T cell repertoires in COVID-19. Assay used: immunoSEQ multiplex PCR; TCRdb lists only in-frame clones, some missing. The sample consists of more than 300,000 clones, roughly 86% of them appearing once. The sequenced sample consisted of peripheral blood. The receptors originated from a woman under 40 with COVID-19, enrolled during active disease.

The chain uses TRBV11-2 and TRBJ2-7, with D perhaps matching TRBD2 (6 bases). The CDR3 is 13 residues long. V lost 5 bases to trimming and J lost 8 bases, with 16 bases between them. Germline values: CDR1 SGHAT, CDR2 FQNNGV. CDR3 DNA: TGTGCCAGCAGCCCGCTCGCCCTAGCGAAGCAGTACTTC. Encoded protein: CASSPLALAKQYF.

The chain joins TRBV5-1 to TRBJ2-7; 8 positions agree with TRBD1. Germline CDR1 and CDR2: SGHRS and YFSETQ. The CDR3 extends over 14 amino acids. With 4 bases clipped from V and 5 bases from J, the junction kept 8 bases outside the gene matches. Here the CDR3 reads CASSPAGGSHEQYF. DNA of the CDR3: TGCGCCAGCAGCCCCGCAGGGGGCTCTCACGAGCAGTACTTC.

The chain joins TRBV29-1 to TRBJ2-7; tentatively, D is TRBD1 (6 bases). The CDR3 has 12 amino acids. Germline V gene sequence: CDR1 SQVTM, CDR2 ANQGSEA. V was cut by 3 bases and J by 5 bases, with 11 bases left in between. The CDR3 DNA is TGCAGCGTTGACGGTACAGGGAACGAGCAGTACTTC. Amino acid sequence: CSVDGTGNEQYF.